This T cell receptor beta chain was captured by sequencing in a study of T cell clonotyping in hematopoietic cell transplantation. About the study: Samples: about 28 days before transplant, then days 30, 100 and 180 after. Whole-study findings and limits: No sorting was done, leaving CD4 and CD8 contributions mixed. After transplant, recipient diversity fell while pathologically expanded clonotypes grew through day 180.

There are 13 residues in the CDR3. Germline CDR1 GTSNPN, CDR2 SVGIG (reference sequence). V lost 5 bases and J lost 7, with 17 bases in between. Points on this clone: Antigen specificity is unknown.

The method was immunoSEQ multiplex PCR; TCRdb's version includes in-frame clones alone and lacks a portion of them. The sample shows about 15,000 clones, about 56% of them seen only once. The sequence derives from a human donor who either received an allogeneic hematopoietic cell transplant for a myeloid malignancy or was a related donor (not recorded which). Some clones in this sample may be carry-over from other donors' samples. The source material was PBMCs. This sequence joins TRBV30 and TRBJ1-2; a weak D match, TRBD1 (6 bases). As DNA, the CDR3 is TGTGCCTGGTCAACACAGGGAGGTGTTGGCTACACCTTC. It codes for CAWSTQGGVGYTF. Full variable domain (rest looked up from reference TRBV30 and TRBJ1-2): SQTIHQWPATLVQPVGSPLSLECTVEGTSNPNLYWYRQAAGRGLQLLFYSVGIGQISSEVPQNLSASRPQDRQFILSSKKLLLSDSGFYLCAWSTQGGVGYTFGSGTRLTVV.